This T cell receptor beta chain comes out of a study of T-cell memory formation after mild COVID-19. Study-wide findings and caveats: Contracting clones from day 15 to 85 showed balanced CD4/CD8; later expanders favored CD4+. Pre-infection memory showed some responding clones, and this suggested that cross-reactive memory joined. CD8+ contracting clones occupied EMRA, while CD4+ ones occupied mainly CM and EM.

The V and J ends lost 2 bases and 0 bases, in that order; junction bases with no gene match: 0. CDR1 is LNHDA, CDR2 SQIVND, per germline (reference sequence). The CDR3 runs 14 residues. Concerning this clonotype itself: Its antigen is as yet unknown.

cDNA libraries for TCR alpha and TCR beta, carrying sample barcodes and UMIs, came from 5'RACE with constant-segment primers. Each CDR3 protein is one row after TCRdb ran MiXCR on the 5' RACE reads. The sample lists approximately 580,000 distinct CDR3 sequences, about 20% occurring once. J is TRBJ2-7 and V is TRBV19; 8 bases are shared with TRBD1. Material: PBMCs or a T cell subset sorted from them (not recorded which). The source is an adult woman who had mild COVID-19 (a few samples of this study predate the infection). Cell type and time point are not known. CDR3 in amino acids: CASSITGGSYEQYF. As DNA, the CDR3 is TGTGCCAGTAGTATAACAGGGGGCTCCTACGAGCAGTACTTC.